This note documents a single TCR beta chain sequence. These data originate in a study of T-cell reconstitution after alpha-beta-depleted transplantation in children. CDR1 SGHVS and CDR2 FNYEAQ come from the germline V gene. V lost 5 bases to trimming and J lost 7 bases; unmatched junction nucleotides: 8. This CDR3 contains 15 residues. Unique molecular identifiers were built into the TCRbeta library. TCRdb re-derived calls from the PCR reads in MiXCR, one entry per CDR3 protein. The sample holds some 550,000 distinct CDR3 sequences, 15% to 20% seen once. This chain joins TRBV7-6 and TRBJ2-4, with TRBD1 matching 10 bases. The sample here was PBMCs from the stem cell graft donor, taken from the stem cell graft. The TCR comes from a human donor who donated a stem cell graft to a child with acute lymphoblastic leukemia. This chain's CDR3 is CASSRADRGANIQYF. In nucleotides, the CDR3 is TGTGCCAGCAGCCGAGCGGACAGGGGGGCGAACATTCAGTACTTC.